The following is a TCR beta chain sequence with its context. This specimen comes from a study of blood T cell repertoires in COVID-19. Overall study: Samples came from the United States, Italy and Spain, spanning acute and convalescent COVID-19. T cells, B-cell-depleted T cells, or PBMCs provided the cDNA or gDNA that served as material.

The participants were between about 18 and 95 years old and came from under 25 US areas. V lost 2 bases to trimming and J lost 8 bases; unmatched junction nucleotides: 5. This CDR3 spans 14 amino acids. Germline V gene sequence: CDR1 KGHDR, CDR2 SFDVKD. In the authors' methods: Amplification of reference gene primers provided the estimated nucleated cell counts. TCRdb's table, derived via immunoSEQ multiplex PCR, lists solely in-frame clones and lacks some. The V and J calls and clone size are taken from that table; D and trimming were inferred from the DNA. The sample contains 200,000 to 300,000 clones, about 91% of which appear only once.

Sequencing was carried out using PBMCs or T cells enriched from blood (not recorded which). The sequence was collected from a woman between 35 and 50 years old with acute COVID-19. The rearrangement links TRBV24-1 to TRBJ1-2; the match to TRBD1 covers 9 bases. The CDR3 DNA follows: TGTGCCACCAGTGATTCCTGGACAGGGGAAGGCTACACCTTC. This codes for CATSDSWTGEGYTF.